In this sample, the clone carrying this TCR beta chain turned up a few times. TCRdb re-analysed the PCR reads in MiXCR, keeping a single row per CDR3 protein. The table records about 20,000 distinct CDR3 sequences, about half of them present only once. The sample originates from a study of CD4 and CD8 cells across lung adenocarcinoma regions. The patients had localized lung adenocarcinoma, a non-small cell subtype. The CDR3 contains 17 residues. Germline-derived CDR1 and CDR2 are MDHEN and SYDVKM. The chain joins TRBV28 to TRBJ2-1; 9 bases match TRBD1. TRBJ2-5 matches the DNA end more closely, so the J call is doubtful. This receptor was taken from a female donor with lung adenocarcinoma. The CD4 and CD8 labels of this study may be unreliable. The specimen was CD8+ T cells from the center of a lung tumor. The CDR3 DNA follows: TGTGCCAGCAGTTTTAGAAGTCCGGGACAGGGAGGGGGGACCCAGTACTTC. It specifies CASSFRSPGQGGGTQYF.